This TCR beta chain appears in the sequencing data of a study of CD8 T cells in ankylosing spondylitis. Study observations and caveats: Characteristic, it appeared, of ankylosing spondylitis blood was a TCR beta motif of eight highly homologous variants.

Comments on this clonotype: Antigen unknown.

V lost 2 bases, J lost 7 bases, and 13 bases lay in between. The CDR3 covers 14 residues. Germline assignment: CDR1 SGDLS and CDR2 YYNGEE. TCRdb analysed the 5' RACE reads with MiXCR anew, one entry per CDR3 protein. The repertoire consists of some 400,000 distinct CDR3 sequences, with around 24% occurring once and the leading ten covering roughly 16%. This chain connects TRBV9 to TRBJ2-1; a weak D match, TRBD2 (5 bases). The receptor was derived from a male donor with ankylosing spondylitis. Sequenced: blood, either unsorted or a sorted T cell fraction (not recorded which). The CDR3 loop is CASSVGRRWNEQFF. In DNA form, the CDR3 reads TGTGCCAGCAGCGTGGGGAGAAGGTGGAATGAGCAGTTCTTC.